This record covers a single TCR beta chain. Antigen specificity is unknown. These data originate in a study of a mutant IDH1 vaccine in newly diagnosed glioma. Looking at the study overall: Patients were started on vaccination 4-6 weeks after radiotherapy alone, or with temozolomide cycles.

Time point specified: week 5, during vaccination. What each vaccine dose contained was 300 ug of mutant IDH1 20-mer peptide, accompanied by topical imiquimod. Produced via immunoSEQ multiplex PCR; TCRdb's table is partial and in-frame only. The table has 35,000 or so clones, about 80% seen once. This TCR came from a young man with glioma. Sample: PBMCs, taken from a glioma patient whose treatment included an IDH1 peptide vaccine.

The CDR3 region has the DNA TGCGCCAGCAGCCAGGCCACGGGGACAGGGGGTGATTCACCCCTCCACTTT. Translating it yields CASSQATGTGGDSPLHF. The chain employs TRBV4-1 and TRBJ1-6; 11 bases align to TRBD1. This CDR3 contains 17 residues. Germline-derived CDR1 and CDR2 are MGHRA and YSYEKL. J lost 8 bases, V lost 3 bases, and 9 bases had no gene match.